This T cell receptor (beta chain) is from a study of T cells expressing NK-cell markers. Study-wide background: The study drew TCR beta repertoires from sorted CD3+CD56+NKG2C+, CD3+CD56+NKG2C- and CD3+CD56-NKG2C+ T cells. The authors sequenced eight donors, of whom seven were HCMV-seropositive and one was seronegative.

Scientists made TCR beta cDNA using 5'RACE template switching with UMIs. TCRdb reprocessed the 5' RACE reads, with one entry per CDR3 protein and no DNA. The repertoire table contains roughly 160,000 distinct CDR3 sequences. CDR3 size: 16 residues. Sequencing used blood T cells: a sorted CD56 or NKG2C T cell subset, CD4+ or CD8+ T cells, or bulk PBMC T cells (not recorded which). The sequence was collected from a man aged 18-70 years in good health. The gene calls are TRBV12-3 or TRBV12-4 and TRBJ2-1; TCRdb returns TRBD2, unconfirmable since there is no DNA. CDR3 sequence: CASSPPLAGKYNEQFF.